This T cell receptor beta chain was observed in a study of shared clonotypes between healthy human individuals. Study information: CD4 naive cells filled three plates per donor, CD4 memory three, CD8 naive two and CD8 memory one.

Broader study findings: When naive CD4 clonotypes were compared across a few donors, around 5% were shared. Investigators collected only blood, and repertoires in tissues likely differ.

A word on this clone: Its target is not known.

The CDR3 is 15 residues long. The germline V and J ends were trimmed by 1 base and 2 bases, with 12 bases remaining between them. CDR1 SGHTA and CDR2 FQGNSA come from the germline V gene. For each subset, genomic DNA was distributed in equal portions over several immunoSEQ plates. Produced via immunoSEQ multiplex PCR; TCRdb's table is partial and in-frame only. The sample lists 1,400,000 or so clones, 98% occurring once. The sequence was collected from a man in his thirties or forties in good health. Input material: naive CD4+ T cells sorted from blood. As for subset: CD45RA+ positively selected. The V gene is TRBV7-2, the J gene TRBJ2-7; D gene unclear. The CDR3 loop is CASSLVGVSTYEQYF. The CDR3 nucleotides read TGTGCCAGCAGCTTAGTGGGCGTCAGCACCTACGAGCAGTACTTC.